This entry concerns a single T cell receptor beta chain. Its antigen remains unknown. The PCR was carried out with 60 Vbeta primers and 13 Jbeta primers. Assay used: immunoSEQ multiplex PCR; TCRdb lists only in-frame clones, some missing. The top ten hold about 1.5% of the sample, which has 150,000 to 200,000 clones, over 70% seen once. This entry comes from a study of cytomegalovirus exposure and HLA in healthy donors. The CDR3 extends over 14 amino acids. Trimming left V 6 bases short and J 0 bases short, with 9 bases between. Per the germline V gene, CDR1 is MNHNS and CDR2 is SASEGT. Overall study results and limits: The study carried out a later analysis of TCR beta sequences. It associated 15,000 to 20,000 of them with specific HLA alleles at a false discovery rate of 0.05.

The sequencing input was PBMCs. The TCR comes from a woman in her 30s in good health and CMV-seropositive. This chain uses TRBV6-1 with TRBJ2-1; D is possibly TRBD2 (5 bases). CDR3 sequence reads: CASSASSSYNEQFF. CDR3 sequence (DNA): TGTGCCAGCAGCGCTAGCAGCTCCTACAATGAGCAGTTCTTC.